The 21 T cell receptor beta chains listed next were all sequenced from one sample in a study of cytomegalovirus exposure and HLA in healthy donors. The PCR ran on 60 Vbeta and 13 Jbeta primers. Data came from immunoSEQ multiplex PCR; TCRdb stores just in-frame clones and leaves some out. The sample includes 35,000 to 45,000 clones. The sequenced sample consisted of PBMCs. Receptor source: a woman aged 25-40 years in good health and CMV-seropositive.

The chain has TRBV14 and TRBJ2-7; D gene uncertain. Trimming removed 2 bases from V and 5 bases from J, with 7 bases in between. This CDR3 has 12 residues. Germline lookup yields CDR1 SGHDN and CDR2 FVKESK. The DNA for the CDR3 is TGTGCCAGCAGCCAAATCGTCCACGAGCAGTACTTC. This sequence encodes CASSQIVHEQYF.

The genes are TRBV5-1 and TRBJ2-5; D is possibly TRBD1 (6 bases). Germline CDR1 and CDR2: SGHRS and YFSETQ. Trimming pared 2 bases from V and 2 bases from J, leaving 10 bases between. This CDR3 has 14 amino acids. CDR3 nucleotide sequence: TGCGCCAGCAGCTTTACAGGGAAACAAGAGACCCAGTACTTC. This encodes CASSFTGKQETQYF.

The chain recombines TRBV7-9 with TRBJ1-2; no definite D call. Germline loops: CDR1 SEHNR, CDR2 FQNEAQ (reference sequence). V lost 0 bases and J lost 5, with 7 bases in between. CDR3 length equals 13 residues. CDR3 sequence: CASSLAGRYGYTF. The CDR3 DNA reads as TGTGCCAGCAGCTTAGCAGGGAGATATGGCTACACCTTC.

The rearrangement uses TRBV10-2 and TRBJ2-3; the match to TRBD1 covers 7 bases. Germline values: CDR1 WSHSY, CDR2 SAAADI. CDR3 size: 15 residues. The J segment lost 2 bases and the V segment lost 1 base, leaving 3 bases of the junction unmatched. The DNA for the CDR3 is TGCGCCAGCAGTGAGTATACAGGGGCCACAGATACGCAGTATTTT. Its protein is CASSEYTGATDTQYF.

V usage is TRBV5-4 and J usage is TRBJ1-6, with 8 nucleotides matching TRBD1. Losses at the gene ends were 5 bases for V and 7 bases for J; bases not matched to a gene: 8. Germline V gene data show CDR1 as SGHNT and CDR2 as YYREEE (reference sequence). The CDR3 contains 15 residues. DNA for the CDR3: TGTGCCAGCAGAAGTACCGGGACAGGAAATTCACCCCTCCACTTT. This codes for CASRSTGTGNSPLHF.

The chain employs TRBV7-6 and TRBJ2-3; a weak D match, TRBD2 (6 bases). V gave up 5 bases and J gave up 3 bases, with 12 bases separating them. Germline V lookup: CDR1 SGHVS, CDR2 FNYEAQ. CDR3 length: 14 residues. The CDR3 loop is CASSQTGGTDTQYF. DNA of the CDR3: TGTGCCAGCAGCCAAACCGGAGGGACAGATACGCAGTATTTT.

V gene TRBV11-2 combines with J gene TRBJ1-1; 7 positions agree with TRBD1. After removal of 6 bases from V and 2 bases from J, the junction contained 6 bases not matched to a gene. Germline CDR1 is SGHAT and CDR2 is FQNNGV. The CDR3 is made up of 14 amino acids. CDR3 coding DNA: TGTGCCAGCAGGTCAGGGGGTATAAACACTGAAGCTTTCTTT. Its protein is CASRSGGINTEAFF.

V usage is TRBV7-2 and J usage is TRBJ2-4; tentatively, D is TRBD2 (6 bases). The V end lost 5 bases, the J end lost 13 bases, and 21 bases lay between the germline ends. Germline V gene data show CDR1 as SGHTA and CDR2 as FQGNSA. The CDR3 is made up of 14 amino acids. This chain's CDR3 is CASSPGGVLGDQYF. CDR3 in DNA: TGTGCCAGCAGCCCCGGAGGGGTTTTGGGGGACCAGTACTTC.

V is TRBV6-1 and J is TRBJ1-5; D call uncertain. The CDR3 is 14 residues long. CDR1 and CDR2 (germline): MNHNS, SASEGT. The V and J ends lost 6 bases and 6 bases respectively, with 15 bases between them. As DNA, the CDR3 is TGTGCCAGCAGCCGAGGGTTATGGGGTCAGCCCCAGCATTTT. The encoded protein is CASSRGLWGQPQHF.

The chain couples TRBV27 to TRBJ2-2; D remains ambiguous. CDR3 length equals 13 residues. The V gene lost 3 bases and the J gene lost 8 bases, with 10 bases spanning the gap. Germline CDR1 and CDR2: MNHEY and SMNVEV (reference sequence). CDR3 region: CASSFRPVGELFF. The CDR3 bases are TGTGCCAGCAGTTTCCGTCCGGTGGGGGAGCTGTTTTTT.

J is TRBJ2-5 and V is TRBV18; no clear D. V lost 0 bases and J 2 bases, leaving 7 bases between the germline ends. The CDR3 has 14 residues. Germline V gene lookup returns CDR1 KGHSH and CDR2 LQKENI. The DNA for the CDR3 is TGTGCCAGCTCACCACCGAACGGTCAAGAGACCCAGTACTTC. Translating gives CASSPPNGQETQYF.

CDR3 residues: CASTGLSGAFF. CDR3 in DNA: TGTGCCAGCACGGGACTATCGGGAGCTTTCTTT. This rearrangement joins TRBV2 to TRBJ1-1; D may be TRBD1 (5 bases). The CDR3 consists of 11 residues. Germline values: CDR1 SNHLY, CDR2 FYNNEI. Trimming removed 7 bases at V and 10 bases at J, with 13 bases between.

The chain links TRBV11-2 to TRBJ1-2; TRBD1 matches at 8 bases. In germline, CDR1 is SGHAT, CDR2 FQNNGV. The ends lost 5 bases at V and 0 bases at J; junction bases unmatched: 8. CDR3 size: 16 residues. CDR3 sequence reads: CASSLRDRTTNYGYTF. CDR3 DNA: TGTGCCAGCAGCCTCCGGGACAGGACTACTAACTATGGCTACACCTTC.

This sequence joins TRBV6-6 and TRBJ1-1, with D tentatively TRBD1 (5 bases). The germline V and J ends were trimmed by 2 bases and 3 bases, with 10 bases remaining between them. The CDR3 consists of 14 residues. Germline V gene data show CDR1 as MNHNY and CDR2 as SVGAGI (reference sequence). CDR3 residues: CASSYKVRDTEAFF. As DNA, the CDR3 is TGTGCCAGCAGTTACAAGGTCAGGGACACTGAAGCTTTCTTT.

The J gene is TRBJ2-5, the V gene TRBV7-9; 10 positions match TRBD1. The DNA matches TRBJ2-7 better at its end, which makes the J call doubtful. In germline, CDR1 is SEHNR, CDR2 FQNEAQ (reference sequence). This CDR3 comprises 13 residues. In DNA, the CDR3 is TGTGCCAGCGGCTCGGGACAGGGGTACGAGCAGTACTTC. This encodes CASGSGQGYEQYF.

The DNA of the CDR3 is TGTGCCAGTAGCCCTGGGGGGGTCACTAATGAAAAACTGTTTTTT. Protein: CASSPGGVTNEKLFF. V is TRBV19 and J is TRBJ1-4; D is possibly TRBD1 (5 bases). V dropped 6 bases and J dropped 2 bases, with 13 bases sitting between them. CDR1 and CDR2 from the germline V gene are LNHDA and SQIVND (reference sequence). This CDR3 is 15 amino acids long. Using reference TRBV19 and TRBJ1-4 for the parts outside the CDR3, the full variable domain is DGGITQSPKYLFRKEGQNVTLSCEQNLNHDAMYWYRQDPGQGLRLIYYSQIVNDFQKGDIAEGYSVSREKKESFPLTVTSAQKNPTAFYLCASSPGGVTNEKLFFGSGTQLSVL.

The chain uses TRBV7-2 and TRBJ2-7, with 13 bases fitting TRBD2. J was trimmed by 3 bases and V by 6 bases; bases with no gene match: 5. Germline CDR1 and CDR2: SGHTA and FQGNSA. CDR3 length: 15 amino acids. As DNA, the CDR3 is TGTGCCAGCAGGGAGACTAGCGGGGGGTACTACGAGCAGTACTTC. The encoded protein is CASRETSGGYYEQYF.

This chain connects TRBV2 to TRBJ1-3; TRBD1 agrees at 9 bases. Trimming cost V 2 bases and J 4 bases; bases outside gene matches: 3. Germline V gene lookup returns CDR1 SNHLY and CDR2 FYNNEI. This CDR3 comprises 15 residues. DNA for the CDR3: TGTGCCAGCAGTGAACAGGGACAGGGCGGAAACACCATATATTTT. Its translation is CASSEQGQGGNTIYF.

V and J are TRBV6-5 and TRBJ1-2; TRBD1 might be the D (6 bases). Germline-derived CDR1 and CDR2 are MNHEY and SVGAGI. Trimming took 2 bases from V and 10 from J, leaving 17 bases between them. This CDR3 has 14 residues. The CDR3 DNA sequence: TGTGCCAGCAGTTACGCCCGGACAGCCGGATCCTACACCTTC. It codes for CASSYARTAGSYTF.

The V and J genes are TRBV7-9 and TRBJ1-1, with a weak D call TRBD1 (6 bases). This CDR3 spans 18 amino acids. V dropped 11 bases and J dropped 6 bases, with 34 bases sitting between them. Germline V gene data show CDR1 as SEHNR and CDR2 as FQNEAQ (reference sequence). CDR3 sequence: CALSPNGRRGAAPPEAFF. As DNA, the CDR3 is TGTGCCCTCAGCCCAAACGGCAGACGGGGGGCCGCCCCCCCTGAAGCTTTCTTT.

The chain employs TRBV7-8 and TRBJ1-6; D is unresolved. This CDR3 is built from 14 residues. Trimming shortened V by 0 bases and J by 10 bases, and 10 bases separated the two germline ends. Per germline, CDR1 SGHVS and CDR2 FQNEAQ. As DNA, the CDR3 is TGTGCCAGCAGCTTAGCGAGTAGCGGCTCACCCCTCCACTTT. Protein sequence: CASSLASSGSPLHF.